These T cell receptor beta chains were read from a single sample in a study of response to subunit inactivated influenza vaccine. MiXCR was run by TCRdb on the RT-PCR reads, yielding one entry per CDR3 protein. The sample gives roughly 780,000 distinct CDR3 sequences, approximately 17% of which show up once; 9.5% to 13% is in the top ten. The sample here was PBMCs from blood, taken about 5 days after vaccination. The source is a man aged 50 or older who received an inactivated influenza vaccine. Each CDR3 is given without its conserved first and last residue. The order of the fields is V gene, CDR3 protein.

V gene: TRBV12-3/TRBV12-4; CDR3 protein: ASRSTGMNTEAF
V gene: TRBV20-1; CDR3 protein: SARDVAGTSTDTQY
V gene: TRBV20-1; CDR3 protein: SARNPANTEAF
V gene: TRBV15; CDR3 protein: ATSRAGLPDNEQF
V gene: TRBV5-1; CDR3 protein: ASRVRPGGNQPQH
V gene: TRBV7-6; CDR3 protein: ASSLAQVAEQY
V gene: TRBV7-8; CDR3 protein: ASSARAGTSPYEQY
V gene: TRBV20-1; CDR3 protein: SARGPSVYEQY
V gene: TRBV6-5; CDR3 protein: ASSYLGIETQY
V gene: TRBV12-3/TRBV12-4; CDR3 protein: ASSLADWVLGNEQF
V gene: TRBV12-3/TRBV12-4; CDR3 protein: ASSSTGGWEKLF
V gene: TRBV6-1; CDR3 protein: ASSRKVGTTIAEQY
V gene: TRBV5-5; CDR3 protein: ASSLDRDGPNEKLF
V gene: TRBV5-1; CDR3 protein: ASSAGGGSNEQF
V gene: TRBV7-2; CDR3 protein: ASSSPDRGKTEAF
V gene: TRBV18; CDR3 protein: ASSPTGQGNYGYT
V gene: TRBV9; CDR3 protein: ASSGYRHGYT
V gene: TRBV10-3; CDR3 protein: AISESGTGGDYGYT
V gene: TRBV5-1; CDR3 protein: ASSLVMVDTQY
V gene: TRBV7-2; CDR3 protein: ASSLPSSGRILYEQY
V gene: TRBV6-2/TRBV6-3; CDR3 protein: ASSTKRYSYEQY
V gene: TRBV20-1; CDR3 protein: SAEPGQGISYNEQF
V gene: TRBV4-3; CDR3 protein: ASSNSQGGTEAF
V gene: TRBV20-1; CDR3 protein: SASVPRVYEQY
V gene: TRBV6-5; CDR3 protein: ASSYEAAYEQY
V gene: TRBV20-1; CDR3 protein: SARALAGGQSDTQY
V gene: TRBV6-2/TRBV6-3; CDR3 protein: ASSPRGIDEQY
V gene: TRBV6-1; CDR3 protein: ASSAPRLGDTQY
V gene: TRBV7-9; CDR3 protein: ASSLADANYGYT
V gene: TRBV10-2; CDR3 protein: ASSGLAGGRTQY
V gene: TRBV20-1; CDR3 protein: SASSTSGYEQY
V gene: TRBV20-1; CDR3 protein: SQPSTSGSYNEQF
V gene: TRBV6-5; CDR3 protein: ASSYSQGASDTQY
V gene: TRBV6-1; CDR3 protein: ASSDMGSEF
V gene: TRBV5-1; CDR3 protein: ASSLVGRNTDTQY
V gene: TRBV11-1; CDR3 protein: ASSLRPTFSSGANVLT
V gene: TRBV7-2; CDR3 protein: ASSFYTGTGGENEQF
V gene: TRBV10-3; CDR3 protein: AISESKGGSYYGYT
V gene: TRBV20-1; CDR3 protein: SARGDGSGGSPLH
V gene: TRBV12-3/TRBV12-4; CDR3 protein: ASRGWTGELF
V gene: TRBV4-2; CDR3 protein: ASSQATLGSYEQY
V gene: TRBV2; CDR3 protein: ASSDRLFTDTQY
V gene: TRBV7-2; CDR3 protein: ASSSAAGEQF
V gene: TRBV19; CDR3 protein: ASSIEGGTGGNEQF
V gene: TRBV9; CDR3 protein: ASSGGSLSTGELF
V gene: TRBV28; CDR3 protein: ASSEPSGTSGGRADTQY
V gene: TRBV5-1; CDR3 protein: ASSFNGLSGETQY
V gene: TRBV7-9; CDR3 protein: ASSSGDGKTGELF
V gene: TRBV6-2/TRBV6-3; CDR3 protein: ANRLAGSYEQY
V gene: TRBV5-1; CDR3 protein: ASSSQGIHEQY
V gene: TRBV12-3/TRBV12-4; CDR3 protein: ASSPPGRSNEKLF
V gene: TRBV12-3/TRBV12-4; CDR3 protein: ASSLAGGPNEQF
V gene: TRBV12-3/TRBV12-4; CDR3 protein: ASSLAGISAGTEAF
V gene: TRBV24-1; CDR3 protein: ATSDPGPSSTDTQY
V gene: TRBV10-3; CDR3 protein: ATRGGATGDSYEQY